This TCR beta chain was sequenced for a study of T cell changes during pregnancy in multiple sclerosis. Deletions cut 1 base from V and 0 bases from J, with 15 bases between. This CDR3 is built from 17 residues. Germline V gene data show CDR1 as SGHAT and CDR2 as FQNNGV. Assay: immunoSEQ multiplex PCR; the TCRdb copy retains only in-frame clones and omits some. The sample shows roughly 30,000 clones, roughly 89% of them seen only once. The sample in question was CD8+ T cells from peripheral blood mononuclear cells, obtained in the second trimester of pregnancy. The TCR originated in a female donor with multiple sclerosis, enrolled in a pregnancy study. This chain uses TRBV11-2 with TRBJ1-2; D ambiguous. In nucleotides, the CDR3 is TGTGCCAGCAGCTTAGGGAGGTCACAGTCTTCTAACTATGGCTACACCTTC. This sequence encodes CASSLGRSQSSNYGYTF.